Below, one T cell receptor beta chain is given with its context. This entry belongs to a study of cytotoxic CD8 clonotypes in ibrutinib-treated CLL. The repertoire was sequenced with immunoSEQ multiplex PCR; TCRdb's copy has only in-frame clones and lacks some. The sample has approximately 50,000 clones, under 75% seen once. This CDR3 comprises 13 residues. In germline, CDR1 is MDHEN, CDR2 SYDVKM. The germline V and J ends were trimmed by 6 bases and 10 bases, with 18 bases remaining between them. The source material was PBMCs, sampled after 12 months of ibrutinib treatment. The source is a human donor with chronic lymphocytic leukemia. The chain has TRBV28 and TRBJ1-2; D may be TRBD1 (5 bases). CDR3 nucleotide sequence: TGTGCCAGCAGCCCGGGGGGAGGTTCAGACTACACCTTC. Amino acids: CASSPGGGSDYTF.